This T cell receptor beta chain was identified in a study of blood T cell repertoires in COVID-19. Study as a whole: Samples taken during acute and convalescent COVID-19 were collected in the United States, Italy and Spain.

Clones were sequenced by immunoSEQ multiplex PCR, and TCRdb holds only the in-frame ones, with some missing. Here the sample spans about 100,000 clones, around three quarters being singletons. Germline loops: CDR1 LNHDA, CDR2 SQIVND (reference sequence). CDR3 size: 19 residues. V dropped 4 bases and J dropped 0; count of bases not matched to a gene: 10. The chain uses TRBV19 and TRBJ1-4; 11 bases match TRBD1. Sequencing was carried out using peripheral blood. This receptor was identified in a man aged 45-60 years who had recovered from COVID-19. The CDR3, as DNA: TGTGCCAGTAGTAGCCCGGACAGGGGGCTTTTATCAACTAATGAAAAACTGTTTTTT. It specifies CASSSPDRGLLSTNEKLFF.